Following are 6 T cell receptor beta chains from one sample sequenced in a study of beta chain features in type 1 diabetes. Sequencing targeted expressed TCRB transcripts, as all isolated RNA had been reverse transcribed. Sequenced by immunoSEQ multiplex PCR; TCRdb stores in-frame clones only, minus some. Of about half a million clones detected, 9.5% to 12% appear once; the ten largest clones hold 0.046%. The specimen was naive CD4+ T cells from blood. The receptor source for this set is a woman aged 18-29 years in good health.

In its sample, this clone was seen a few times. The chain is built from TRBV12-5 and TRBJ2-7; D uncertain. The CDR3 spans 11 residues. Trimming cost V 7 bases and J 12 bases, with 16 bases left between them. CDR1 is LGHNT and CDR2 is FRNRAP in the germline V gene. The DNA of the CDR3 is TGTGCTAGTGCCGTCTGGGTAGATGTGTACTTC. It specifies CASAVWVDVYF.

The CDR3 loop reads CASSDVGGASYNEQFF. In nucleotides, the CDR3 is TGTGCCAGCAGTGATGTCGGGGGAGCGTCCTACAATGAGCAGTTCTTC. This sequence joins TRBV25-1 and TRBJ2-1; D might be TRBD2 (6 bases). Germline V lookup: CDR1 MGHDK, CDR2 SYGVNS. CDR3 length equals 16 residues. Trimming cost V 3 bases and J 1 base, with 13 bases left between them.

The rearrangement joins TRBV9 to TRBJ2-7; D ambiguous. There are 14 residues in the CDR3. From germline, CDR1 is SGDLS and CDR2 YYNGEE. V dropped 0 bases and J dropped 3 bases, with 10 bases sitting between them. The CDR3 spells CASSVVGRLYEQYV. Written as DNA, the CDR3 is TGTGCCAGCAGCGTAGTTGGCAGGCTCTACGAGCAGTACGTC.

The sample holds a few counts of this clone. V and J are TRBV2 and TRBJ2-6; D tentatively fits TRBD1 or TRBD2 (6 bases each). This CDR3 is built from 14 residues. V shed 11 bases and J shed 2 bases, with 13 bases lying between them. Germline loops: CDR1 SNHLY, CDR2 FYNNEI. Here the CDR3 reads CAVRGPAGANVLTF. CDR3 DNA: TGTGCCGTCCGGGGGCCGGCTGGGGCCAACGTCCTGACTTTC.

This clone was seen more than once but under ten times. The rearrangement uses TRBV5-6 and TRBJ1-2, with D unresolved. V lost 2 bases, J lost 7 bases, and 9 bases lay in between. The CDR3 extends over 12 amino acids. Germline V gene data show CDR1 as SGHDT and CDR2 as YYEEEE. CDR3 DNA: TGTGCCAGCAGCTTCGGGCTGGTTGGCTACACCTTC. The encoded protein is CASSFGLVGYTF.

The rearrangement uses TRBV29-1 and TRBJ2-5; D is possibly TRBD1 or TRBD2 (5 bases each). The CDR3 covers 15 residues. The V end lost 3 bases, the J end lost 5 bases, and 19 bases lay between the germline ends. CDR1 and CDR2 from the germline V gene are SQVTM and ANQGSEA. In DNA, the CDR3 is TGCAGCGTTGATCCCGGGGACGGCACGGGTGAGACCCAGTACTTC. It specifies CSVDPGDGTGETQYF.